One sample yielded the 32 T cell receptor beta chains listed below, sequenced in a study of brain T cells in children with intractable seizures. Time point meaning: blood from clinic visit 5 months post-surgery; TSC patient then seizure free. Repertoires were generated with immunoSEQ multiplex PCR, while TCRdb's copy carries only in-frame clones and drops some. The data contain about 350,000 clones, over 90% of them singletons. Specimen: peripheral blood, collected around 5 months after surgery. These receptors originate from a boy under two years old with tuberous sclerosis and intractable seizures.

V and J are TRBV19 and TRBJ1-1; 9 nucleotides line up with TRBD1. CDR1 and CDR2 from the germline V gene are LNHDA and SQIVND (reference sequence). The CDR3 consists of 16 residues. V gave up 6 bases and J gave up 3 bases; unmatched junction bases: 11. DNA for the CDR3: TGTGCCAGTAGACGTGGGACAGGGCGAAGGGACACTGAAGCTTTCTTT. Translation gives CASRRGTGRRDTEAFF.

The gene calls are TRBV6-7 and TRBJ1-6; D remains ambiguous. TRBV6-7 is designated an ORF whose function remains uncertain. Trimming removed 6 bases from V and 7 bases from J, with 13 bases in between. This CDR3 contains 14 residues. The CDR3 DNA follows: TGTGCCAGCAGCCTTGACGGACGAAATTCACCCCTCCACTTT. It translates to CASSLDGRNSPLHF.

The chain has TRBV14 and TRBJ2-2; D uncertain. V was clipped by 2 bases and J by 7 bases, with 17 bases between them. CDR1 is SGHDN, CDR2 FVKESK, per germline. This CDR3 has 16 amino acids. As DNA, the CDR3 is TGTGCCAGCAGCCAATTTGTAGGTAGTCTGAACGGGGAGCTGTTTTTT. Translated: CASSQFVGSLNGELFF.

This CDR3 is CASRPRGETGELFF. CDR3 sequence (DNA): TGCGCCAGCAGGCCCAGGGGTGAAACCGGGGAGCTGTTTTTT. This chain uses TRBV10-2 with TRBJ2-2; possibly TRBD1 for D (6 bases). V dropped 6 bases and J dropped 5 bases, with 13 bases sitting between them. There are 14 residues in the CDR3. CDR1 is WSHSY, CDR2 SAAADI, per germline.

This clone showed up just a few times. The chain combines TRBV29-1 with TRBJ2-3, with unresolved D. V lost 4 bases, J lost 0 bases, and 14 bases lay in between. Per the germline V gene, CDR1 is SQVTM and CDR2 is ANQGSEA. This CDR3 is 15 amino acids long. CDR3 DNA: TGCAGCGTTGTCGGTGACGGTGCTAGCACAGATACGCAGTATTTT. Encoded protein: CSVVGDGASTDTQYF.

CDR3 in amino acids: CASSSTLDSYNEQFF. The CDR3 region has the DNA TGTGCCAGCAGCTCGACCTTGGACAGCTACAATGAGCAGTTCTTC. V gene TRBV11-2 combines with J gene TRBJ2-1, with D maybe TRBD1 (6 bases). V lost 4 bases, J lost 3 bases, and 13 bases lay in between. The germline gives CDR1 SGHAT, CDR2 FQNNGV. The CDR3 has 15 residues.

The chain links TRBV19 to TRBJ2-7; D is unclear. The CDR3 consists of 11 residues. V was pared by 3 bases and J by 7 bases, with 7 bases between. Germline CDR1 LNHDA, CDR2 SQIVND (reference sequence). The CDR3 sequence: CASSMDREQYF. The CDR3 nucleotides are TGTGCCAGTAGTATGGATCGAGAGCAGTACTTC.

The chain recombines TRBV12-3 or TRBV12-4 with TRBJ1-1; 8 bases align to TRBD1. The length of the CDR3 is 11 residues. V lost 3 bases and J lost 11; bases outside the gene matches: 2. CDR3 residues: CASSLGDRAFF. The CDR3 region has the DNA TGTGCCAGCAGTTTGGGGGACAGGGCTTTCTTT.

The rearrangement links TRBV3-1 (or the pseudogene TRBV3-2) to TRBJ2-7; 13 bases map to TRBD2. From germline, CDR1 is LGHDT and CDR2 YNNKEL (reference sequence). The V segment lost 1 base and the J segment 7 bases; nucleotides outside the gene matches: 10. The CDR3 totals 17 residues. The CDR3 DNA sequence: TGTGCCAGCAGCCAAGCACTAGCGGGAGGGGTCTACGTTGAGCAGTACTTC. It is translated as CASSQALAGGVYVEQYF.

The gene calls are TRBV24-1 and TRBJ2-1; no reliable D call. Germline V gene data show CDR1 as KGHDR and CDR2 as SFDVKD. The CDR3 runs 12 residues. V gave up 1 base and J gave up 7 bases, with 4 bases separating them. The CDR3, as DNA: TGTGCCACCAGTGATTTCGGGAATGAGCAGTTCTTC. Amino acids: CATSDFGNEQFF.

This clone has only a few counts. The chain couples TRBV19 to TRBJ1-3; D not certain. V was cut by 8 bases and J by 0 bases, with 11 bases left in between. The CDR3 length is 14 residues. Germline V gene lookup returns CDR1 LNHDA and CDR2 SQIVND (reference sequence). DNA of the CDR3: TGTGCCAGTCAGAACGGGAACTCTGGAAACACCATATATTTT. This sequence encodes CASQNGNSGNTIYF.

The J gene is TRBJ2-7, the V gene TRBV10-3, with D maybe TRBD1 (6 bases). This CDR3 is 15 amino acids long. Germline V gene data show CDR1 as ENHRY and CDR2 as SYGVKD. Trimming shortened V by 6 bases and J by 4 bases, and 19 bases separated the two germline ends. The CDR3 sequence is CAIRGFSRGGYEQYF. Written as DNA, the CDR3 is TGTGCCATCAGGGGGTTCAGCAGGGGTGGATACGAGCAGTACTTC.

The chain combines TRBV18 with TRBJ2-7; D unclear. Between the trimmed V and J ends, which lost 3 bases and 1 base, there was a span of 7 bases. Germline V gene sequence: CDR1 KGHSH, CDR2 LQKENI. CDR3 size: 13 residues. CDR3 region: CASSPLWSYEQYF. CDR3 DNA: TGTGCCAGCTCACCCCTGTGGTCCTACGAGCAGTACTTC.

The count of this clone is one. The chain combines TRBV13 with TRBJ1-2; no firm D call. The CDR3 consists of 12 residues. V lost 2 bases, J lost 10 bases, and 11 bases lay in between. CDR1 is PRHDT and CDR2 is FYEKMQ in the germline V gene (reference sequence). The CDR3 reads CASSLTMRFYTF. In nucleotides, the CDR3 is TGTGCCAGCAGCTTAACGATGAGGTTCTACACCTTC.

CDR3 sequence reads: CASSQDVSYQPQHF. In DNA form, the CDR3 reads TGTGCCAGCAGCCAAGATGTGTCTTATCAGCCCCAGCATTTT. The chain employs TRBV3-1 (or the pseudogene TRBV3-2) and TRBJ1-5; D not certain. Germline values: CDR1 LGHDT, CDR2 YNNKEL (reference sequence). The CDR3 runs 14 residues. Deletions cut 0 bases from V and 5 bases from J, with 8 bases between.

The CDR3 DNA reads as TGTGCCAGCGGTTCTACGCAGTATTTT. Its protein is CASGSTQYF. The J gene is TRBJ2-3, the V gene TRBV28; unclear D gene. This CDR3 region has 9 residues. Germline V lookup: CDR1 MDHEN, CDR2 SYDVKM. Between the trimmed V and J ends, which lost 8 bases and 8 bases, there was a span of 5 bases.

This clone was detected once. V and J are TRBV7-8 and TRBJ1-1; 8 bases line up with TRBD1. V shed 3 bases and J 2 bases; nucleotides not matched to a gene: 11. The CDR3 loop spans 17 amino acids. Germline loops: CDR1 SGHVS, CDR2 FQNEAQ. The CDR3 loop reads CASSFLTGQVLNTEAFF. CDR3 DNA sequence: TGTGCCAGCAGCTTTTTAACGGGACAGGTTCTAAACACTGAAGCTTTCTTT. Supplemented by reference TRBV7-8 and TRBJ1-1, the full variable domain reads GAGVSQSPRYKVAKRGQDVALRCDPISGHVSLFWYQQALGQGPEFLTYFQNEAQLDKSGLPSDRFFAERPEGSVSTLKIQRTQQEDSAVYLCASSFLTGQVLNTEAFFGQGTRLTVV.

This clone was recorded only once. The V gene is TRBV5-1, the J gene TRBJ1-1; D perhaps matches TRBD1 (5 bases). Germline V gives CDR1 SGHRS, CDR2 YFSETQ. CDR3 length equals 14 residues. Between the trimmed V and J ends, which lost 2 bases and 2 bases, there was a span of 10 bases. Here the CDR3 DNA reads TGCGCCAGCAGCTTTGATACAGGAAACACTGAAGCTTTCTTT. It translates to CASSFDTGNTEAFF.

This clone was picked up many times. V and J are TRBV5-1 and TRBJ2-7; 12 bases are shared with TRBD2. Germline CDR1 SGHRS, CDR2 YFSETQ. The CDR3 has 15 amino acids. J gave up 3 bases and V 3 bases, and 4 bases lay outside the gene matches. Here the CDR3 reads CASSWTSGTIYEQYF. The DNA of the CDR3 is TGCGCCAGCAGCTGGACTAGCGGGACTATCTACGAGCAGTACTTC.

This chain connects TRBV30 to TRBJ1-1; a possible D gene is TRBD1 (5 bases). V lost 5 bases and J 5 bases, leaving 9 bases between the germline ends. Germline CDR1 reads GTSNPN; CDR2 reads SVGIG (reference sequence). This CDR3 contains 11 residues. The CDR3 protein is CAWWHRTEAFF. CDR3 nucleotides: TGTGCCTGGTGGCACAGGACTGAAGCTTTCTTT.

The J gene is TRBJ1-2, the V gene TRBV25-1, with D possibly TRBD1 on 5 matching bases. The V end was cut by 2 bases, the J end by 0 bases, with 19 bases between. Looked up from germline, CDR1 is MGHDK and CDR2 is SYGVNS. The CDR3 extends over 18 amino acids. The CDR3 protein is CASSETRARGGANYGYTF. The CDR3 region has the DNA TGTGCCAGCAGTGAAACGAGGGCGCGCGGAGGGGCTAACTATGGCTACACCTTC.

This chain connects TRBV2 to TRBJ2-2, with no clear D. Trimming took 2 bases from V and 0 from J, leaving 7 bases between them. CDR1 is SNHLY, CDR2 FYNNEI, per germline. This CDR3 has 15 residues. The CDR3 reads CASSERASNTGELFF. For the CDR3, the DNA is TGTGCCAGCAGTGAACGGGCCTCGAACACCGGGGAGCTGTTTTTT.

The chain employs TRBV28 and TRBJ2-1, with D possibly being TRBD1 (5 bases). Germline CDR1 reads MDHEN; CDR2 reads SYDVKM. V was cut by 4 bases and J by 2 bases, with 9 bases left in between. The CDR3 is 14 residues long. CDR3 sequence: CASSWGATYNEQFF. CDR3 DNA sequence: TGTGCCAGCAGTTGGGGCGCGACCTACAATGAGCAGTTCTTC. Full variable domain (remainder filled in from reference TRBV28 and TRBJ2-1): DVKVTQSSRYLVKRTGEKVFLECVQDMDHENMFWYRQDPGLGLRLIYFSYDVKMKEKGDIPEGYSVSREKKERFSLILESASTNQTSMYLCASSWGATYNEQFFGPGTRLTVL.

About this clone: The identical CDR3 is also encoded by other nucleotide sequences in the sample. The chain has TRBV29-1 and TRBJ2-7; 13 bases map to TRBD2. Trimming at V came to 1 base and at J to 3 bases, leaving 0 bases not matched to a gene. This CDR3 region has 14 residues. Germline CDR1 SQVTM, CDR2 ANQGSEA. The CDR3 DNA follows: TGCAGCGTTGAAGGGACTAGCGGGAGCTACGAGCAGTACTTC. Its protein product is CSVEGTSGSYEQYF.

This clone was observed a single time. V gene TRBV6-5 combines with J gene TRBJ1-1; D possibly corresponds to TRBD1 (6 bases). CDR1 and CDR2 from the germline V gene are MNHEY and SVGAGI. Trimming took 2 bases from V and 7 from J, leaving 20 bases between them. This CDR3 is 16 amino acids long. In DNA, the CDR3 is TGTGCCAGCAGTTACGTCGGGGGCAGTTGGGCCAGTGAAGCTTTCTTT. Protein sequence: CASSYVGGSWASEAFF.

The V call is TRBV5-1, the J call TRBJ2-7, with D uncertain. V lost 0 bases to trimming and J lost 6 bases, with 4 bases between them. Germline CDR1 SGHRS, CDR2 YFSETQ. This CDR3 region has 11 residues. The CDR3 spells CASSLAGEQYF. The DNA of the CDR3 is TGCGCCAGCAGCTTGGCAGGCGAGCAGTACTTC.

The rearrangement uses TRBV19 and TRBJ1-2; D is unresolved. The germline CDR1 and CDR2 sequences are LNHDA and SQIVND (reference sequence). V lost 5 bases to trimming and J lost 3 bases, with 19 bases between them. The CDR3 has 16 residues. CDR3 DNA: TGTGCCAGTAGTTCTTCTGGACTGCCGCTAGACTATGGCTACACCTTC. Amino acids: CASSSSGLPLDYGYTF. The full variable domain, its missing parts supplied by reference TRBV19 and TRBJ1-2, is DGGITQSPKYLFRKEGQNVTLSCEQNLNHDAMYWYRQDPGQGLRLIYYSQIVNDFQKGDIAEGYSVSREKKESFPLTVTSAQKNPTAFYLCASSSSGLPLDYGYTFGSGTRLTVV.

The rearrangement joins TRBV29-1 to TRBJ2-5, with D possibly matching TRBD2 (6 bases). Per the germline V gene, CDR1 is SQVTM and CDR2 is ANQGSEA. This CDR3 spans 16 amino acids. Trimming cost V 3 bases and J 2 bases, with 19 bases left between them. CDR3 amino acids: CSVENPLTSWQETQYF. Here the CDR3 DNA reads TGCAGCGTTGAGAACCCCTTGACTAGTTGGCAAGAGACCCAGTACTTC.

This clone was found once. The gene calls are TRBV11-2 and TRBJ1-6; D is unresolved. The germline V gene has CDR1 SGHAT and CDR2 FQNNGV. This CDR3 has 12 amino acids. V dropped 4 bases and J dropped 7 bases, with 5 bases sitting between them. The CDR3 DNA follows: TGTGCCAGCAGCTCTGGAAATTCACCCCTCCACTTT. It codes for CASSSGNSPLHF.

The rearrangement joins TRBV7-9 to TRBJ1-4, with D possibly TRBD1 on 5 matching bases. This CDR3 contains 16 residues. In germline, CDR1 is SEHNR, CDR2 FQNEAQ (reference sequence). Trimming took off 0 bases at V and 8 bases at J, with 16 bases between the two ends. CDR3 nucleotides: TGTGCCAGCAGCTTAGCACAGGCTGGAGGCGGAGAAAAACTGTTTTTT. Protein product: CASSLAQAGGGEKLFF.

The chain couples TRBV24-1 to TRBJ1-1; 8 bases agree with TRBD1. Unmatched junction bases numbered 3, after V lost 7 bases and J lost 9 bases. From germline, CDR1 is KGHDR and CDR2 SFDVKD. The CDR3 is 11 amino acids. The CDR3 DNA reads TGTGCCACCAGCCAGGGGGCGCAAGCTTTCTTT. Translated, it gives CATSQGAQAFF.

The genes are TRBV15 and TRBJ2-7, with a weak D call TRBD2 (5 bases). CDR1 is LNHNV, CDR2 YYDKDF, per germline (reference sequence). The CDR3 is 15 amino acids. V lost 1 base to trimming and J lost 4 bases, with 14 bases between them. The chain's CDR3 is CATSRAGNSGYEQYF. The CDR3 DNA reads TGTGCCACCAGCAGAGCCGGGAATAGTGGTTACGAGCAGTACTTC.